The rows below give T cell receptor beta chains drawn from one sample of a study of cytomegalovirus exposure and HLA in healthy donors. Measured with immunoSEQ multiplex PCR; TCRdb has only the in-frame clones, and not every one. The repertoire consists of 95,000 to 100,000 clones, with 76% occurring once and the leading ten covering 2%. The sequenced sample consisted of PBMCs. Receptors originate from a man aged 40-50 years in good health and CMV-seronegative. CDR3s include the opening cysteine and the closing phenylalanine or tryptophan. Clone size, where shown, is once, few, many, or a class for clones that have expanded.

J gene: TRBJ1-1
clone size: .
V gene: TRBV7-9
CDR3 protein: CSSSLAQGGQGLLAFF

J gene: TRBJ2-7
clone size: .
V gene: TRBV6-6
CDR3 protein: CASSYGTGQEQYF

J gene: TRBJ2-7
clone size: few
V gene: TRBV30
CDR3 protein: CAWSFPGLANYEQYF

J gene: TRBJ2-1
clone size: once
V gene: TRBV10-1
CDR3 protein: CASTPSEGRSSYNEQFF

J gene: TRBJ2-2
clone size: .
V gene: TRBV4-3
CDR3 protein: CASSLAGGPGELFF

J gene: TRBJ2-5
clone size: .
V gene: TRBV5-1
CDR3 protein: CASSQLGGAGGETQYF

J gene: TRBJ1-2
clone size: .
V gene: TRBV9
CDR3 protein: CASSGDTQPYGYTF

J gene: TRBJ1-2
clone size: .
V gene: TRBV5-5
CDR3 protein: CASSLETGGAGYTF

J gene: TRBJ1-5
clone size: .
V gene: TRBV7-8
CDR3 protein: CASSKKTGGDFGNQPQHF

J gene: TRBJ1-6
clone size: .
V gene: TRBV7-9
CDR3 protein: CSSSTITTGLQPLHF

J gene: TRBJ1-5
clone size: .
V gene: TRBV2
CDR3 protein: CASRDRVSNQPQHF

J gene: TRBJ2-7
clone size: .
V gene: TRBV9
CDR3 protein: CASSRDSTYEQYF

J gene: TRBJ1-3
clone size: .
V gene: TRBV4-3
CDR3 protein: CASSQDVGRGTGNTIYF

J gene: TRBJ2-3
clone size: .
V gene: TRBV4-3
CDR3 protein: CASRIDRSSTDTQYF

J gene: TRBJ2-2
clone size: .
V gene: TRBV4-1
CDR3 protein: CASSQEGRDTGELFF

J gene: TRBJ1-2
clone size: .
V gene: TRBV4-3
CDR3 protein: CASSRTRTGEGYYGYTF

J gene: TRBJ2-6
clone size: .
V gene: TRBV7-2
CDR3 protein: CASSLPGFGANVLTF

J gene: TRBJ2-7
clone size: few
V gene: TRBV29-1
CDR3 protein: CSVLTAETYEQYF

J gene: TRBJ2-7
clone size: .
V gene: TRBV11-2
CDR3 protein: CASSPGPSYEQYF

J gene: TRBJ1-2
clone size: .
V gene: TRBV4-3
CDR3 protein: CASSHAGIYGYTF

J gene: TRBJ2-7
clone size: .
V gene: TRBV7-2
CDR3 protein: CASSPTGTTGEQYF

J gene: TRBJ1-1
clone size: .
V gene: TRBV5-4
CDR3 protein: CASRNQGNTEAFF

J gene: TRBJ1-1
clone size: .
V gene: TRBV7-3
CDR3 protein: CASSATGGSNTEAFF

J gene: TRBJ1-4
clone size: once
V gene: TRBV5-1
CDR3 protein: CASSLVGQALGEKLFF

J gene: TRBJ2-7
clone size: .
V gene: TRBV18
CDR3 protein: CASSPRRNANSYEQYF

J gene: TRBJ2-7
clone size: .
V gene: TRBV5-6
CDR3 protein: CASSLYHGRGEVAQYF

J gene: TRBJ2-5
clone size: .
V gene: TRBV5-1
CDR3 protein: CASSSGQLGALETQYF

J gene: TRBJ1-1
clone size: .
V gene: TRBV6-5
CDR3 protein: CASRRITGVDTEAFF

J gene: TRBJ2-7
clone size: .
V gene: TRBV7-9
CDR3 protein: CSSSWDSWGYEQYF

J gene: TRBJ2-7
clone size: .
V gene: TRBV30
CDR3 protein: CAWSVWGQGAEQYF

J gene: TRBJ2-2
clone size: .
V gene: TRBV5-1
CDR3 protein: CASSIQGAISGELFF

J gene: TRBJ2-5
clone size: .
V gene: TRBV5-1
CDR3 protein: CASSFSQGREAQYF

J gene: TRBJ2-1
clone size: once
V gene: TRBV29-1
CDR3 protein: CSAGGRSDPYEQFF

J gene: TRBJ2-7
clone size: once
V gene: TRBV18
CDR3 protein: CATSRLAGPEQYF

J gene: TRBJ1-2
clone size: .
V gene: TRBV18
CDR3 protein: CASSPSGARGYTF

J gene: TRBJ2-5
clone size: few
V gene: TRBV11-2
CDR3 protein: CASSRGGGETQYF

J gene: TRBJ2-1
clone size: .
V gene: TRBV27
CDR3 protein: CASSGLVDHNEQFF

J gene: TRBJ1-3
clone size: .
V gene: TRBV9
CDR3 protein: CASSPSFVLSGNTIYF

J gene: TRBJ2-3
clone size: .
V gene: TRBV5-1
CDR3 protein: CASSLRGADTQYF

J gene: TRBJ2-5
clone size: .
V gene: TRBV29-1
CDR3 protein: CSVGWGGETQYF

J gene: TRBJ2-2
clone size: .
V gene: TRBV6-1
CDR3 protein: CASSEVRPATGELFF

J gene: TRBJ1-1
clone size: once
V gene: TRBV7-9
CDR3 protein: CASSPSNRATNTEAFF

J gene: TRBJ1-6
clone size: .
V gene: TRBV2
CDR3 protein: CASSEYTANNSPLHF

J gene: TRBJ1-5
clone size: .
V gene: TRBV6-6
CDR3 protein: CASSHPQDSNQPQHF

J gene: .
clone size: .
V gene: TRBV7-8
CDR3 protein: CASSWTSGGSYEQYF